A selection of T cell receptor beta chains follows, all from one sample in a study of T cell repertoires in cytomegalovirus infection. One entry per CDR3 protein results from TCRdb running MiXCR on the reads. The table lists under 850,000 distinct CDR3 sequences, roughly 33% of them singletons. Their recognized antigens are unknown. Sequencing used cultured PBMCs, obtained from culture after CMV antigen stimulation. Source of these receptors: a human donor in good health (CMV status not recorded). Some clones in this sample may be carry-over from other donors' samples. Each CDR3 is given with its conserved first and last residue. D genes are given only for firm matches. Some rows mark clone size as missing; the rest say once, few, many or name a class of expanded clone.

d_gene	v_gene	abundance	j_gene	CDR3nt	CDR3aa
-	TRBV7-2	many	TRBJ1-1	TGTGCCAGCAGCTTATTTGGGTACACTGAAGCTTTCTTT	CASSLFGYTEAFF
-	TRBV5-1	-	TRBJ1-3	TGCGCCAGTCATGGACCCGAGACTGGAAACACCATATATTTT	CASHGPETGNTIYF
-	TRBV5-4	few	TRBJ1-1	TGTGCCAGCAGCTTGGCGGGGGCCTCCACTGAAGCTTTCTTT	CASSLAGASTEAFF
-	TRBV6-5	-	TRBJ2-1	TGTGCCAGCAGAGGCGTAGACAATGAGCAGTTCTTC	CASRGVDNEQFF
-	TRBV7-9	-	TRBJ1-4	TGTGCCAGCAGCTTGGGAGGGAAGGAAAAACTGTTTTTT	CASSLGGKEKLFF
-	TRBV7-6	many	TRBJ2-2	TGTGCCAGCAGCTTCCTTGAGGGAGAGGTCGGGGAGCTGTTTTTT	CASSFLEGEVGELFF
TRBD1	TRBV7-9	-	TRBJ1-2	TGTGCCAGCAGCGTCACGCCCCGGACAGGGTATGGCTACACCTTC	CASSVTPRTGYGYTF
-	TRBV6-8	-	TRBJ1-6	TGTGCCAGCAGTAACTGGGAGAGGGGCAGTTCACCCCTCCACTTT	CASSNWERGSSPLHF
TRBD1	TRBV2	-	TRBJ1-4	TGTGCCAGCACCACAGGACAGGGCAATGAAAAACTGTTTTTT	CASTTGQGNEKLFF
-	TRBV4-1	few	TRBJ2-1	TGCGCCAGCAGCCAAGATCCGACAGAGGGGTATCTTTACAATGAGCAGTTCTTC	CASSQDPTEGYLYNEQFF
TRBD1	TRBV23-1	few	TRBJ2-1	TGCGCCAGCAGCCGCCCCCCGGACAGGCTCCCCTTC	CASSRPPDRLPF
TRBD1	TRBV12-5	few	TRBJ1-5	TGTGCTAGTGGTCTGGGACAGTCAAATCAGCCCCAGCATTTT	CASGLGQSNQPQHF
TRBD2	TRBV6-2/TRBV6-3	few	TRBJ2-3	TGTGCCAGCAGTTACGGAGCGGGGTCCACAGATACGCAGTATTTT	CASSYGAGSTDTQYF
-	TRBV15	few	TRBJ2-6	TGTGCCACCAGCGCTGGGGCCAACGTCCTGACTTTC	CATSAGANVLTF
TRBD1	TRBV6-5	few	TRBJ1-6	TGTGCCAGCAGTCCTGACAGGGACACTCTCAATTCACCCCTCCACTTT	CASSPDRDTLNSPLHF
TRBD1	TRBV27	-	TRBJ1-1	TGTGCCAGCACCTCCAAACAGGGGGGGAACACTGAAGCTTTCTTT	CASTSKQGGNTEAFF
-	TRBV7-2	-	TRBJ2-2	TGTGCCAGCAGCCAACGGGGCGGGGCGAACACCGGGGAGCTGTTTTTT	CASSQRGGANTGELFF
-	TRBV12-3/TRBV12-4	-	TRBJ2-4	TGTGCCAGCAGTCCAAGACAGGTTCAAAACATTCAGTACTTC	CASSPRQVQNIQYF
-	TRBV10-2	few	TRBJ1-4	TGCGCCACCAAACCCCAGGGACCTAATGAAAAACTGTTTTTT	CATKPQGPNEKLFF
-	TRBV5-4	few	TRBJ2-1	TGTGCCAGCAGCGGGGGGGGACAGGTCGGCAATGAGCAGTTCTTC	CASSGGGQVGNEQFF
-	TRBV7-2	many	TRBJ2-4	TGTGCCAGCAGCTCTGGGGCCCCTCCCAAAAACATTCAGTACTTC	CASSSGAPPKNIQYF
TRBD2	TRBV28	few	TRBJ2-1	TGTGCCAGCAGCCCCGGACTAGCGGGAGGGGAAGACTACAATGAGCAGTTCTTC	CASSPGLAGGEDYNEQFF
-	TRBV7-7	-	TRBJ1-1	TGTGCCAGCAGCTGGGGGGGACGGGTCTCCACTGAAGCTTTCTTT	CASSWGGRVSTEAFF
TRBD1	TRBV7-2	many	TRBJ2-3	TGTGCCAGCAGACCCGACTGGACAGGTTTCCTCACAGATACGCAGTATTTT	CASRPDWTGFLTDTQYF
-	TRBV6-2/TRBV6-3	-	TRBJ2-1	TGTGCCAGCCGGCTAGGCTCCTACAATGAGCAGTTCTTC	CASRLGSYNEQFF
-	TRBV11-2	-	TRBJ1-1	TGTGCCAGCAGCCGCAGAGGTGCACCGAACACTGAAGCTTTCTTT	CASSRRGAPNTEAFF
TRBD2	TRBV5-1	-	TRBJ2-1	TGCGCCAGCAGCTTGGTTCTAGCGGGATCCGGAACCGATGAGCAGTTCTTC	CASSLVLAGSGTDEQFF
-	TRBV10-3	-	TRBJ1-5	TGTGCCATCAAGGGTAGCTATAGCAATCAGCCCCAGCATTTT	CAIKGSYSNQPQHF
TRBD1	TRBV7-8	few	TRBJ1-2	TGTGCCAGCAGCTTACCCGGGACAGGGGGCGGACTCTATGGCTACACCTTC	CASSLPGTGGGLYGYTF
-	TRBV20-1	-	TRBJ1-1	TGCAGTGCGTTGGGTGGGATGAACACTGAAGCTTTCTTT	CSALGGMNTEAFF
TRBD2	TRBV28	-	TRBJ2-7	TGTGCCAGCAGTTTCGGGCTAGCGGGGGCCTCCTACGAGCAGTACTTC	CASSFGLAGASYEQYF
-	TRBV7-2	few	TRBJ2-7	TGTGCCAGCAGCTCCGTGTGGTACTTC	CASSSVWYF
-	TRBV6-1	few	TRBJ2-3	TGTGCCAGTGACAGCCGACGCACAGATACGCAGTATTTT	CASDSRRTDTQYF
-	TRBV29-1	once	TRBJ2-7	TGCAGCGCCCACCTCGAGGGCTACGAGCAGTACTTC	CSAHLEGYEQYF
-	TRBV7-8	few	TRBJ1-6	TGTGCCAGCAGCTTCTTGGCCCCTAATTCACCCCTCCACTTT	CASSFLAPNSPLHF
TRBD2	TRBV5-1	-	TRBJ2-7	TGCGCCAGCAGCACAAGCGGGGGGGCGCACGAGCAGTACTTC	CASSTSGGAHEQYF
TRBD2	TRBV27	-	TRBJ2-3	TGTGCCAGCAGTTTATCTGAGCGGGAGGGGGCAGATACGCAGTATTTT	CASSLSEREGADTQYF
TRBD1	TRBV19	-	TRBJ2-5	TGTGCCAGTAGTCCCTGGACAGGGGGGGACCAAGAGACCCAGTACTTC	CASSPWTGGDQETQYF
TRBD2	TRBV5-1	-	TRBJ2-7	TGCGCCAGCAGCGTCGGGACTAGGGGCTACGAGCAGTACTTC	CASSVGTRGYEQYF
-	TRBV7-2	few	TRBJ2-5	TGTGCCAGCAGCTTGGTCCTGGAAGAAGAGACCCAGTACTTC	CASSLVLEEETQYF
-	TRBV5-1	-	TRBJ2-5	TGCGCCAGCAGCTTGGGAGGATTTGGAGAGACCCAGTACTTC	CASSLGGFGETQYF
-	TRBV7-6	few	TRBJ1-1	TGTGCCAGCAGCTTAGGCAACTCGAACACTGAAGCTTTCTTT	CASSLGNSNTEAFF
TRBD1	TRBV7-2	many	TRBJ1-5	TGTGCCAGCAGCTTAGAAGTGGGACAGATTAGCAATCAGCCCCAGCATTTT	CASSLEVGQISNQPQHF
-	TRBV12-3/TRBV12-4	-	TRBJ1-6	TGTGCCAGCAGTTTCGAACAGCCGCTTCCGTCCCTCCACTTT	CASSFEQPLPSLHF
-	TRBV6-1	-	TRBJ1-1	TGTGCCAGCAGTGAAACCGGGCACACTGAAGCGTTCTTT	CASSETGHTEAFF
TRBD1	TRBV2	-	TRBJ1-1	TGTGCCAGCAGCGTAAGGACAGGGGACACTGAAGCTTTCTTT	CASSVRTGDTEAFF
TRBD2	TRBV7-6	-	TRBJ2-3	TGTGCCAGCAGCTTAGGGCGGGGGGGCAGTGAGCAGTATTTT	CASSLGRGGSEQYF
-	TRBV7-2	-	TRBJ2-7	TGTGCCAGCAGCTTAGTGGGATCCGGCCAATACGAGCAGTACTTC	CASSLVGSGQYEQYF
-	TRBV6-2/TRBV6-3	few	TRBJ1-1	TGTGCCAGCAGTTACGGGGAAAACCTTGAAGCTTTCTTT	CASSYGENLEAFF
-	TRBV5-1	-	TRBJ2-5	TGCGCCAGCAGCGGAGTCGGGCGAGAGACCCAGTACTTC	CASSGVGRETQYF
-	TRBV7-2	few	TRBJ1-5	TGTGCCAGCAGCTTAGGAGGGTGGGGTCAGCCCCAGCATTTT	CASSLGGWGQPQHF